The 32 T cell receptor beta chains below come from one sample, sequenced in a study of T cell repertoires in cytomegalovirus infection. Their target antigens are unknown. MiXCR, run by TCRdb on the reads, gives a single entry per CDR3 protein. The table includes about 400,000 distinct CDR3 sequences, roughly a third detected once. The material was cultured PBMCs, obtained from culture after CMV antigen stimulation. These receptors all come from a human donor in good health (CMV status not recorded). Some clones in this sample may be carry-over from other donors' samples.

Many counts were recorded for this clonotype. V gene TRBV7-2 combines with J gene TRBJ2-1; possibly TRBD2 for D (6 bases). The CDR3 contains 16 residues. CDR1 is SGHTA and CDR2 is FQGNSA in the germline V gene. Trimming pared 2 bases from V and 0 bases from J, leaving 11 bases between. CDR3 loop: CASSLRDWSSYNEQFF. The CDR3 DNA reads TGTGCCAGCAGCTTAAGGGACTGGAGCTCCTACAATGAGCAGTTCTTC.

This clonotype was detected many times. The rearrangement joins TRBV7-8 to TRBJ2-1; TRBD2 matches 8 bases. The CDR3 spans 21 residues. With 1 base clipped from V and 4 bases from J, the junction kept 21 bases outside the gene matches. Germline values: CDR1 SGHVS, CDR2 FQNEAQ. CDR3: CASSLGFYPVSKREPYNEQFF. In DNA form, the CDR3 reads TGTGCCAGCAGCTTAGGGTTCTACCCCGTTTCTAAGCGGGAGCCTTACAATGAGCAGTTCTTC.

A few counts support this clonotype. V usage is TRBV7-9 and J usage is TRBJ2-1; 10 bases align to TRBD2. The V segment lost 5 bases and the J segment 5 bases; nucleotides outside the gene matches: 6. This CDR3 is 15 amino acids long. Germline V gives CDR1 SEHNR, CDR2 FQNEAQ (reference sequence). CDR3 sequence (DNA): TGTGCCAGCAGCGGAGGACTAGCGGAGGACAATGAGCAGTTCTTC. Amino acids: CASSGGLAEDNEQFF. Full variable domain (missing parts from reference TRBV7-9 and TRBJ2-1): DTGVSQNPRHKITKRGQNVTFRCDPISEHNRLYWYRQTLGQGPEFLTYFQNEAQLEKSRLLSDRFSAERPKGSFSTLEIQRTEQGDSAMYLCASSGGLAEDNEQFFGPGTRLTVL.

The V call is TRBV6-5, the J call TRBJ2-7; TRBD2 agrees at 9 bases. The CDR3 length is 16 residues. V shed 8 bases, J shed 0 bases, and the junction held 11 bases outside the gene matches. Germline V gene data show CDR1 as MNHEY and CDR2 as SVGAGI. CDR3 nucleotides: TGTGCCAGCGTTCCGAATAGCGGGAGTAGCTCCTACGAGCAGTACTTC. Amino acid sequence: CASVPNSGSSSYEQYF.

This clonotype was counted a few times. This rearrangement joins TRBV5-4 to TRBJ1-2; D unresolved. The CDR3 loop spans 14 amino acids. Germline V CDR1 and CDR2: SGHNT, YYREEE (reference sequence). Trimming stripped 0 bases from V and 2 bases from J, with 8 bases between. The CDR3: CASSLDGENYGYTF. The CDR3 region has the DNA TGTGCCAGCAGCTTGGATGGAGAGAACTATGGCTACACCTTC. The full variable domain, its missing parts supplied by reference TRBV5-4 and TRBJ1-2, is ETGVTQSPTHLIKTRGQQVTLRCSSQSGHNTVSWYQQALGQGPQFIFQYYREEENGRGNFPPRFSGLQFPNYSSELNVNALELDDSALYLCASSLDGENYGYTFGSGTRLTVV.

This clonotype has more than one count but fewer than ten. The gene calls are TRBV7-9 and TRBJ1-1; no clear D gene. The germline gives CDR1 SEHNR, CDR2 FQNEAQ (reference sequence). There are 14 residues in the CDR3. Trimming pared 5 bases from V and 1 base from J, leaving 11 bases between. This CDR3 reads CASSPRGQNTEAFF. The CDR3, as DNA: TGTGCCAGCAGCCCCCGCGGGCAGAACACTGAAGCTTTCTTT.

The gene calls are TRBV27 and TRBJ2-2; unclear D gene. V gave up 8 bases and J gave up 0 bases, with 13 bases separating them. This CDR3 comprises 15 residues. The germline gives CDR1 MNHEY, CDR2 SMNVEV (reference sequence). The CDR3 DNA reads TGTGCCAGCCGCTTGGGCGTAACGAACACCGGGGAGCTGTTTTTT. It encodes CASRLGVTNTGELFF.

This clonotype was seen a few times. The chain combines TRBV11-1 with TRBJ2-3, with D perhaps TRBD2 (6 bases). The CDR3 has 16 residues. V lost 3 bases, J lost 5 bases, and 18 bases lay in between. Germline lookup yields CDR1 SGHAT and CDR2 FQDESV (reference sequence). CDR3 sequence reads: CASSFSGTLTVDTQYF. CDR3 in DNA: TGTGCCAGCAGCTTTTCCGGGACTCTAACGGTAGATACGCAGTATTTT.

This clonotype showed up many times. The chain links TRBV2 to TRBJ1-2, with TRBD1 as a possible D gene (5 bases). Germline values: CDR1 SNHLY, CDR2 FYNNEI. The CDR3 loop spans 15 amino acids. V lost 6 bases, J lost 8 bases, and 22 bases lay in between. The CDR3 DNA is TGTGCCAGCAGCATGAAAGGCGACAGCTTAAGAGGCTACACCTTC. Its protein product is CASSMKGDSLRGYTF.

CDR3 loop: CASVRRGLREETQYF. The CDR3 DNA sequence: TGTGCCAGCGTACGCAGGGGGCTGCGGGAAGAGACCCAGTACTTC. The chain uses TRBV28 and TRBJ2-5, with 8 bases that match TRBD1. The CDR3 totals 15 residues. V gave up 8 bases and J gave up 3 bases; unmatched junction bases: 11. Germline V gives CDR1 MDHEN, CDR2 SYDVKM.

This clonotype was counted at least ten times. The chain joins TRBV7-2 to TRBJ1-2; D is ambiguous. CDR1 is SGHTA, CDR2 FQGNSA, per germline. The V end lost 10 bases, the J end lost 7 bases, and 13 bases lay between the germline ends. The CDR3 length is 11 residues. This CDR3 is CATAEQFGYTF. CDR3 DNA: TGTGCCACCGCAGAGCAGTTTGGCTACACCTTC.

V and J are TRBV15 and TRBJ2-5, with D perhaps TRBD2 (5 bases). V was cut by 0 bases and J by 2 bases, with 10 bases left in between. Germline V lookup: CDR1 LNHNV, CDR2 YYDKDF (reference sequence). This CDR3 has 15 amino acids. The DNA of the CDR3 is TGTGCCACCAGCAGAGATATAGCGATGCAAGAGACCCAGTACTTC. It encodes CATSRDIAMQETQYF.

At least ten counts were recorded for this clonotype. The chain recombines TRBV12-3 or TRBV12-4 with TRBJ2-3; 10 bases map to TRBD2. The CDR3 length is 14 residues. V was pared by 7 bases and J by 6 bases, with 7 bases of the junction left unmatched. CDR3 sequence: CASTPLAGSDTQYF. For the CDR3, the DNA is TGTGCCAGCACCCCACTAGCGGGATCGGATACGCAGTATTTT.

The chain recombines TRBV7-9 with TRBJ1-3; D call uncertain. The CDR3 runs to 15 residues. Between the trimmed V and J ends, which lost 5 bases and 4 bases, there was a span of 15 bases. Germline lookup yields CDR1 SEHNR and CDR2 FQNEAQ (reference sequence). CDR3 region: CASSNRAEAGNTIYF. Here the CDR3 DNA reads TGTGCCAGCAGCAATAGGGCGGAAGCAGGAAACACCATATATTTT.

The genes are TRBV25-1 and TRBJ2-3, with TRBD1 matching 8 bases. The CDR3 has 15 amino acids. V shed 4 bases and J 5 bases; nucleotides not matched to a gene: 8. The germline CDR1 and CDR2 sequences are MGHDK and SYGVNS. DNA of the CDR3: TGTGCCAGCAGTGCCCCAGGGGGCGTTGGAGATACGCAGTATTTT. It codes for CASSAPGGVGDTQYF.

A single count supports this clonotype. The chain combines TRBV20-1 with TRBJ2-3, with 9 bases lining up with TRBD2. The J segment lost 2 bases and the V segment lost 6 bases, leaving 12 bases of the junction unmatched. This CDR3 comprises 16 residues. Germline V lookup: CDR1 DFQATT, CDR2 SNEGSKA (reference sequence). The CDR3 sequence: CSAAAPSGTLTDTQYF. The CDR3 coding sequence is TGCAGTGCAGCTGCGCCTAGCGGGACCCTCACAGATACGCAGTATTTT.

The rearrangement uses TRBV7-3 and TRBJ1-4; D is undetermined. V lost 5 bases and J 0 bases, leaving 13 bases between the germline ends. Germline CDR1 SGHTA, CDR2 FQGTGA. The CDR3 loop spans 16 amino acids. The CDR3 DNA reads as TGTGCCAGCAGCCTTCGTAACCCTGCAACTAATGAAAAACTGTTTTTT. Amino acid sequence: CASSLRNPATNEKLFF.

V gene TRBV5-6 combines with J gene TRBJ1-1; D is unclear. V was clipped by 2 bases and J by 4 bases, with 12 bases between them. The CDR3 consists of 14 residues. Germline CDR1 is SGHDT and CDR2 is YYEEEE. In nucleotides, the CDR3 is TGTGCCAGCAGCTTCTACGGGGTAGGCACTGAAGCTTTCTTT. Translated, it gives CASSFYGVGTEAFF. Drawing the rest from reference TRBV5-6 and TRBJ1-1, the complete variable domain is DAGVTQSPTHLIKTRGQQVTLRCSPKSGHDTVSWYQQALGQGPQFIFQYYEEEERQRGNFPDRFSGHQFPNYSSELNVNALLLGDSALYLCASSFYGVGTEAFFGQGTRLTVV.

This clonotype has only a few counts. V gene TRBV18 combines with J gene TRBJ2-1, with 10 bases identical to TRBD1. Germline CDR1 is KGHSH and CDR2 is LQKENI. The CDR3 is 15 amino acids. Trimming cost V 8 bases and J 5 bases; bases outside gene matches: 9. The CDR3 DNA is TGTGCCAGCAGCAAGACAGGGGGCGCCCACAATGAGCAGTTCTTC. It codes for CASSKTGGAHNEQFF.

The V call is TRBV6-5, the J call TRBJ2-1, with 7 bases fitting TRBD2. V was clipped by 0 bases and J by 2 bases; unmatched bases: 19. This CDR3 comprises 21 residues. Germline assignment: CDR1 MNHEY and CDR2 SVGAGI. The CDR3 reads CASSYSPPDSLAGPTYNEQFF. DNA of the CDR3: TGTGCCAGCAGTTACTCCCCACCTGACAGCTTAGCGGGCCCTACCTACAATGAGCAGTTCTTC.

The rearrangement uses TRBV7-8 and TRBJ2-1; 13 bases fit TRBD2. The CDR3 totals 15 residues. V was pared by 2 bases and J by 7 bases, with 2 bases of the junction left unmatched. Germline V lookup: CDR1 SGHVS, CDR2 FQNEAQ. This CDR3 reads CASSLQGLAGNEQFF. The CDR3 DNA reads TGTGCCAGCAGCTTACAGGGACTAGCGGGGAATGAGCAGTTCTTC.

This clonotype occurred a few times. The V gene is TRBV7-8, the J gene TRBJ2-7; a weak D match, TRBD2 (6 bases). V lost 5 bases, J lost 2 bases, and 16 bases lay in between. The CDR3 has 15 amino acids. Germline CDR1 reads SGHVS; CDR2 reads FQNEAQ. Here the CDR3 DNA reads TGTGCCAGCAGCCGGGACTCTAACAACGCCTACGAGCAGTACGTC. Its protein is CASSRDSNNAYEQYV.

This clonotype was observed a few times. The chain couples TRBV20-1 to TRBJ1-1; TRBD1 is a possible D gene (6 bases). CDR1 is DFQATT and CDR2 is SNEGSKA in the germline V gene (reference sequence). The CDR3 sequence is 14 residues long. V was shortened by 3 bases and J by 4 bases, with 15 bases between the two germline ends. This chain's CDR3 is CSASFQGTGTEAFF. CDR3 nucleotides: TGCAGTGCTAGCTTCCAGGGGACCGGCACTGAAGCTTTCTTT.

The sample holds a few counts of this clonotype. V is TRBV7-2 and J is TRBJ1-1, with D possibly being TRBD1 (6 bases). The CDR3 totals 13 residues. Trimming took off 6 bases at V and 13 bases at J, with 21 bases between the two ends. Germline loops: CDR1 SGHTA, CDR2 FQGNSA. CDR3 DNA sequence: TGTGCCAGCAGACGTGAAGGGGGGGTCATGGGTTTCTTT. It codes for CASRREGGVMGFF.

Ten or more counts support this clonotype. J is TRBJ2-1 and V is TRBV5-4, with D maybe TRBD2 (6 bases). The V gene's germline CDR1 is SGHNT and CDR2 YYREEE (reference sequence). V lost 0 bases and J 8 bases, leaving 15 bases between the germline ends. CDR3 size: 15 residues. CDR3 bases: TGTGCCAGCAGCTTGGGGGGCGGGATGGTTGATGAGCAGTTCTTC. Protein product: CASSLGGGMVDEQFF.

This clonotype was detected a few times. The rearrangement links TRBV19 to TRBJ1-2, with unresolved D. The CDR3 totals 11 residues. V gave up 3 bases and J gave up 8 bases, with 7 bases separating them. Germline-derived CDR1 and CDR2 are LNHDA and SQIVND (reference sequence). The CDR3 nucleotides are TGTGCCAGTAGTATCTACGGGGGCTACACCTTC. Protein: CASSIYGGYTF.

The CDR3 DNA is TGTGCCAGCAGCTTGGAGGGGGGGTACTACGAGCAGTACGTC. This sequence encodes CASSLEGGYYEQYV. The chain has TRBV7-2 and TRBJ2-7, with a tentative D call TRBD2 (7 bases). V lost 3 bases to trimming and J lost 3 bases, with 12 bases between them. The CDR3 spans 14 residues. Germline CDR1 and CDR2: SGHTA and FQGNSA.

This chain joins TRBV6-2 or TRBV6-3 and TRBJ1-1; D is undetermined. V lost 6 bases to trimming and J lost 11 bases, with 13 bases between them. The CDR3 runs 11 residues. CDR1 and CDR2 from the germline V gene are MNHEY and SVGEGT. The CDR3 region is CASRRAESAFF. The CDR3 DNA reads TGTGCCAGCAGAAGGGCCGAATCGGCTTTCTTT.

This clonotype has more than one count but fewer than ten. This rearrangement joins TRBV12-3 or TRBV12-4 to TRBJ1-2; TRBD1 agrees at 9 bases. J gave up 4 bases and V 6 bases, and 9 bases lay outside the gene matches. The CDR3 has 15 residues. The CDR3 sequence is CASSRGTGNPYGYTF. The CDR3 DNA reads TGTGCCAGCAGCCGAGGGACAGGGAACCCCTATGGCTACACCTTC.

The chain recombines TRBV28 with TRBJ1-2; D ambiguous. CDR3 length: 17 amino acids. CDR1 is MDHEN, CDR2 SYDVKM, per germline. Trimming shortened V by 4 bases and J by 4 bases, and 22 bases separated the two germline ends. DNA of the CDR3: TGTGCCAGCAGTTCCCCCCCCCTCCAGGTCCGAAGCTATGGCTACACCTTC. Translated, it gives CASSSPPLQVRSYGYTF.

The rearrangement joins TRBV29-1 to TRBJ2-1; D remains ambiguous. CDR1 is SQVTM, CDR2 ANQGSEA, per germline. Between the trimmed V and J ends, which lost 6 bases and 5 bases, there was a span of 20 bases. CDR3 length: 15 residues. The CDR3 DNA sequence: TGCAGCGTGGCCCCCACCTACGGATTTAACAATGAGCAGTTCTTC. This sequence encodes CSVAPTYGFNNEQFF.

This clonotype showed up just a few times. V gene TRBV5-6 combines with J gene TRBJ2-1; 7 nucleotides match TRBD2. This CDR3 is 14 amino acids long. Germline CDR1 and CDR2: SGHDT and YYEEEE. Losses at the gene ends were 7 bases for V and 9 bases for J; bases not matched to a gene: 13. CDR3 protein: CASAYLAAPIEQFF. The CDR3, as DNA: TGTGCCAGCGCGTACCTAGCGGCACCTATTGAGCAGTTCTTC.